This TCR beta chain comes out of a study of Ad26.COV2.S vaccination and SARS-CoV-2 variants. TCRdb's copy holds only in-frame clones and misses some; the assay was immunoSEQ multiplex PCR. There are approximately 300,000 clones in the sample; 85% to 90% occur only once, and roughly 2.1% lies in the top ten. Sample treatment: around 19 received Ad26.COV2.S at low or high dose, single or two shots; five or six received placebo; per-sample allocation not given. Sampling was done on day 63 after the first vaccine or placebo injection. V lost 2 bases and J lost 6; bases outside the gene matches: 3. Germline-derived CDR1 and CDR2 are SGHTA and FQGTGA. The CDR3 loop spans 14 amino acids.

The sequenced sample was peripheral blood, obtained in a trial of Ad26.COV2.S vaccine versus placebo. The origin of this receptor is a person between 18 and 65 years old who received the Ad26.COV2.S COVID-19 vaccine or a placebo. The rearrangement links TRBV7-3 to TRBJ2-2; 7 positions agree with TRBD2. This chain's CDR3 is CASSLERGPGELFF. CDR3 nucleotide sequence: TGTGCCAGCAGCTTAGAGCGGGGACCCGGGGAGCTGTTTTTT.